The T cell receptor (beta chain) under discussion was sequenced for a study of shared clonotypes between healthy human individuals. Germline V gene data show CDR1 as SGDLS and CDR2 as YYNGEE. V shed 2 bases and J shed 1 base, with 9 bases lying between them. CDR3 length equals 15 residues. The study enrolled healthy HIV-negative adults without recent acute infections or vaccinations as donors. Profiling relied on immunoSEQ multiplex PCR, and the TCRdb table lists in-frame clones only, not all of them. The table includes 2.3 million or so clones, roughly 93% detected once. Concerning this clone: Its specificity is unknown. Other nucleotide sequences from this sample produce the same CDR3.

The study, taken as a whole, reports: Genetic and exposure-history diversity was limited by the small donor number. Apart from blood, nothing was sampled; tissue repertoires likely differ.

This clonotype was obtained from a man aged 18-30 years in good health. Some clones in this sample may be carry-over from other donors' samples. The sample consisted of naive CD4+ T cells from PBMCs. Subset denoted: CD45RA+ positively selected. The chain employs TRBV9 and TRBJ2-2; maybe TRBD1 (5 bases). The CDR3: CASSVRQKNTGELFF. The CDR3 coding sequence is TGTGCCAGCAGCGTCCGACAGAAGAACACCGGGGAGCTGTTTTTT.